This TCR beta chain was documented in a study of CD8 T cells in ankylosing spondylitis. This clonotype has at least ten counts. Its target is not known. General study points: Disease-linked clones bore a CD8+ phenotype, appearing relatively rarely in peripheral blood. Earlier authors reported some of these motif variants in reactive arthritis synovial fluid and blood. Ankylosing spondylitis blood seemed to carry a telltale TCR beta motif made of several highly homologous variants.

Germline loops: CDR1 DFQATT, CDR2 SNEGSKA (reference sequence). The length of the CDR3 is 11 residues. The junction had 2 bases not matched to a gene; V was cut back by 6 bases and J by 8 bases. Library preparation for TCR beta used quantitative 5'-RACE with molecular barcodes. TCRdb reanalysed the 5' RACE reads using MiXCR and keeps one entry per CDR3 protein. Of some 220,000 distinct CDR3 sequences listed, about 6.7% were seen once; the top ten hold approximately 15%. The V gene is TRBV20-1, the J gene TRBJ2-1; 9 bases are shared with TRBD1. Sequenced sample: blood, either unsorted or a sorted T cell fraction (not recorded which). This receptor was identified in a male donor with ankylosing spondylitis. The CDR3 region is CSAGQGYEQFF. For the CDR3, the DNA is TGCAGTGCGGGACAGGGATATGAGCAGTTCTTC.